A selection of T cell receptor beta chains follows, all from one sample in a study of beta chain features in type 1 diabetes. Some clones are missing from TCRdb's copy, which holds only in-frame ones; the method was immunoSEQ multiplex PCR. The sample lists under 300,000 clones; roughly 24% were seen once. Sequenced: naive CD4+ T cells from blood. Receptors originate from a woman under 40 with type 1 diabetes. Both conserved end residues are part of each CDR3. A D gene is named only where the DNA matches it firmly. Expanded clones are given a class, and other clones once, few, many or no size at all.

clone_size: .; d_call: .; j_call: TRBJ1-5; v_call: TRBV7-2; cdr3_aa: CASSGRINQPQHF; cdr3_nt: TGTGCCAGCAGCGGGCGTATAAATCAGCCCCAGCATTTT
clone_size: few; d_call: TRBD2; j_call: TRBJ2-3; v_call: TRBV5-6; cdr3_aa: CASSLVGGLRATDTQYF; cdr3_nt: TGTGCCAGCAGCTTAGTCGGGGGACTACGGGCCACAGATACGCAGTATTTT
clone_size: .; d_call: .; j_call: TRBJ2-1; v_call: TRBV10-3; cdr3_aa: CAISSVESEQFF; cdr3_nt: TGTGCCATCAGTTCGGTAGAAAGTGAGCAGTTCTTC
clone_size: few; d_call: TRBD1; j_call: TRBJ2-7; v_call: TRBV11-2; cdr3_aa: CASSPDRAEQYF; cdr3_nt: TGTGCCAGCAGCCCAGACAGGGCCGAGCAGTACTTC
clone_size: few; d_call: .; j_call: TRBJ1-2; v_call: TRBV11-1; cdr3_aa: CASSLEGQSYGYTF; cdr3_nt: TGTGCCAGCAGCTTAGAGGGGCAGTCCTATGGCTACACCTTC
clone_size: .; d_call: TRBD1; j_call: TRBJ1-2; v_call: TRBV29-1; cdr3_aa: CSVSRDRPYTF; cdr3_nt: TGCAGCGTGTCCCGGGACAGACCCTACACCTTC
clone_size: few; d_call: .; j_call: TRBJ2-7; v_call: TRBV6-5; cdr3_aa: CASSYAETHEQYF; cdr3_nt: TGTGCCAGCAGTTACGCGGAGACCCACGAGCAGTACTTC
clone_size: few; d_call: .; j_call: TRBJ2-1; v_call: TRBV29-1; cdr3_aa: CSPGDLSNEQFF; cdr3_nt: TGCAGCCCTGGGGACTTATCCAATGAGCAGTTCTTC
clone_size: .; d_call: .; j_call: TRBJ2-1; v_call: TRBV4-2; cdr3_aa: CASSQEGSSYNEQFF; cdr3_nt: TGTGCCAGCAGCCAAGAGGGGAGCTCCTACAATGAGCAGTTCTTC
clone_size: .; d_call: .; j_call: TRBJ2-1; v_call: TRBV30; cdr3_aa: CALEMGRNEQFF; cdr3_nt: TGTGCCTTGGAGATGGGGCGCAATGAGCAGTTCTTC
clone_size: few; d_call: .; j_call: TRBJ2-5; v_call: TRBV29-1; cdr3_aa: CSGKYSRGSQETQYF; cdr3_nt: TGCAGCGGTAAATATAGCAGGGGAAGCCAAGAGACCCAGTACTTC
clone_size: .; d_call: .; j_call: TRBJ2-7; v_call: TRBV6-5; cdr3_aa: CASSYGRDYEQYF; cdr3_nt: TGTGCCAGCAGTTACGGTCGAGACTACGAGCAGTACTTC
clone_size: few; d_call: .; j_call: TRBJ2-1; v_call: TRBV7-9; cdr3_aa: CASSPLRTSYGHAEQFF; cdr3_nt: TGTGCCAGCAGCCCATTAAGGACCAGTTACGGACACGCTGAGCAGTTCTTC
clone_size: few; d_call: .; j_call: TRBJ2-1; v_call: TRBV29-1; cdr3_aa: CSVDVSANEQFF; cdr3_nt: TGCAGCGTTGACGTGAGCGCCAATGAGCAGTTCTTC
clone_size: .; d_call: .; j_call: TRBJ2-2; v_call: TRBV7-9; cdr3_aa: CASSLAPAGTGELFF; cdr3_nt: TGTGCCAGCAGCTTAGCGCCAGCGGGCACCGGGGAGCTGTTTTTT
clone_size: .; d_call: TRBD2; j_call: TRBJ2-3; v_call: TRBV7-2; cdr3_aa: CASSLLTSGSTDTQYF; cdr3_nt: TGTGCCAGCAGCTTACTAACTAGCGGGAGTACAGATACGCAGTATTTT
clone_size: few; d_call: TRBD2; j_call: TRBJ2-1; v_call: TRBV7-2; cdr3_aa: CASSRSGSSYNEQFF; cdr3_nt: TGTGCCAGCAGTCGTAGCGGGAGCTCCTACAATGAGCAGTTCTTC
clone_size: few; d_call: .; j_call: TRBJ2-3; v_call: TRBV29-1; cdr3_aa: CSVAGSTDTQYF; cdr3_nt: TGCAGCGTGGCCGGGAGCACAGATACGCAGTATTTT
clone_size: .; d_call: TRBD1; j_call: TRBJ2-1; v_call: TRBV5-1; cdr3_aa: CASSVGQGIGNEQFF; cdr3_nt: TGCGCCAGCAGCGTGGGACAGGGAATTGGAAATGAGCAGTTCTTC
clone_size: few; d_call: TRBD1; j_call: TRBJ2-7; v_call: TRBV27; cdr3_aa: CASSLFGTGMGEQYF; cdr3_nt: TGTGCCAGCAGTTTATTTGGGACAGGGATGGGCGAGCAGTACTTC
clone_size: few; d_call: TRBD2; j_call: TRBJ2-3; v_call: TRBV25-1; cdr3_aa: CASSAPLAGGSDTQYF; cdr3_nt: TGTGCCAGCAGTGCCCCGCTAGCGGGAGGATCAGATACGCAGTATTTT
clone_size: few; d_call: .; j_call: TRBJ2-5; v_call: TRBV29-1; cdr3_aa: CSVEEGGETQYF; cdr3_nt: TGCAGCGTTGAAGAAGGGGGTGAGACCCAGTACTTC
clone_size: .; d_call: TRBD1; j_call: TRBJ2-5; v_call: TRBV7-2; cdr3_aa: CASSLTRDPGGTQYF; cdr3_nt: TGTGCCAGCAGCTTAACACGGGATCCAGGGGGGACCCAGTACTTC
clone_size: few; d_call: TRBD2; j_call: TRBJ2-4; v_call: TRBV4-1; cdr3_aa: CASSQVLRAGEGNIQYF; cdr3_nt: TGCGCCAGCAGCCAAGTATTGCGGGCTGGGGAGGGAAACATTCAGTACTTC
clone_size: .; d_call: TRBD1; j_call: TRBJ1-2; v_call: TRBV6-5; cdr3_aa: CASSRTGNYGYTF; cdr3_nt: TGTGCCAGCAGCCGGACAGGGAACTATGGCTACACCTTC
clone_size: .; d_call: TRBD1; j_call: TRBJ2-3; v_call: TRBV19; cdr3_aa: CASSQIGTAYRTDTQYF; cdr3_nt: TGTGCCAGTAGTCAGATCGGGACAGCCTATCGTACAGATACGCAGTATTTT
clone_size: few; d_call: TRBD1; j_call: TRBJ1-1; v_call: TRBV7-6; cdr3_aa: CASSLGTGPTEAFF; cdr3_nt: TGTGCCAGCAGCTTAGGGACAGGGCCCACTGAAGCTTTCTTT
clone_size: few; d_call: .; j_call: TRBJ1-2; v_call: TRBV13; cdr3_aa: CASSSATAENYGYTF; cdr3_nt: TGTGCCAGCAGCTCTGCTACCGCGGAGAACTATGGCTACACCTTC
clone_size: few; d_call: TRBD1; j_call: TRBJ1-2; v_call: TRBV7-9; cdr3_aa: CASSPGQGAGYTF; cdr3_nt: TGTGCCAGCAGCCCAGGACAGGGGGCTGGCTACACCTTC
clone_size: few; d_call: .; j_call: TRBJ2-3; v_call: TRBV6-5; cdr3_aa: CASSSQRASTDTQYF; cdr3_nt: TGTGCCAGCAGTTCACAGAGAGCTAGCACAGATACGCAGTATTTT
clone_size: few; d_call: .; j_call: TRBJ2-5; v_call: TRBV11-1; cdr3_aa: CASSPRDHATQYF; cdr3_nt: TGTGCCAGCAGCCCACGGGATCATGCGACCCAGTACTTC
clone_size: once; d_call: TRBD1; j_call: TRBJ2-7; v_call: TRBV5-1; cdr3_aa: CASSRGSGTGFSYEQYF; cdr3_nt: TGCGCCAGCAGCCGGGGCTCCGGGACAGGGTTTTCCTACGAGCAGTACTTC
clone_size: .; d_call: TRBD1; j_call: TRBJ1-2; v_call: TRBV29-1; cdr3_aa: CSAGTGDLNYGYTF; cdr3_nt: TGCAGCGCCGGGACAGGGGATCTCAACTATGGCTACACCTTC